The 27 T cell receptor beta chains in this list originate from one sample, sequenced in a study of beta chain features in type 1 diabetes. Their antigens remain unidentified. Study outcomes and limitations: Type 1 diabetes patients had moderately but significantly shorter TCRB CDR3s in all four CD4+ subsets.

Expressed TCRB transcripts were sequenced because the entire RNA isolate underwent reverse transcription. Generated by immunoSEQ multiplex PCR, the TCRdb table keeps only in-frame clones and is missing some. This sample carries about 700,000 clones, around 15% of them seen once, and the ten largest clones take 0.022%. The specimen sequenced was naive CD4+ T cells from blood. These receptors originate from a man younger than 30 with type 1 diabetes.

The chain joins TRBV7-9 to TRBJ1-2; a possible D gene is TRBD1 (5 bases). This CDR3 is 14 amino acids long. CDR1 and CDR2 (germline): SEHNR, FQNEAQ (reference sequence). Trimming pared 5 bases from V and 8 bases from J, leaving 18 bases between. The CDR3 DNA follows: TGTGCCAGCAGCCCGCAGGGAGGGCTCGCGGGCTACACCTTC. Translated, it gives CASSPQGGLAGYTF.

The V and J genes are TRBV30 and TRBJ2-1; D perhaps matches TRBD2 (6 bases). V shed 3 bases and J shed 0 bases, with 12 bases lying between them. The germline CDR1 and CDR2 sequences are GTSNPN and SVGIG (reference sequence). This CDR3 contains 15 residues. CDR3 DNA: TGTGCCTGGAGGGGGACTTCCAGCTCCTACAATGAGCAGTTCTTC. It specifies CAWRGTSSSYNEQFF.

In its sample, this clone was seen a few times. This chain connects TRBV10-3 to TRBJ1-5; no reliable D call. This CDR3 comprises 14 residues. V dropped 0 bases and J dropped 4 bases, with 7 bases sitting between them. CDR1 is ENHRY, CDR2 SYGVKD, per germline. The CDR3 protein is CAISESVGNQPQHF. As DNA, the CDR3 is TGTGCCATCAGTGAGTCAGTAGGGAATCAGCCCCAGCATTTT.

This chain connects TRBV6-5 to TRBJ2-1; TRBD1 or TRBD2 may be the D gene (5 bases each). CDR1 is MNHEY, CDR2 SVGAGI, per germline. V lost 2 bases, J lost 6 bases, and 11 bases lay in between. The length of the CDR3 is 14 residues. The CDR3 spells CASSYGTAANEQFF. Here the CDR3 DNA reads TGTGCCAGCAGTTACGGGACGGCGGCCAATGAGCAGTTCTTC.

This clone was seen a few times. The chain employs TRBV2 and TRBJ2-5; a weak D match, TRBD2 (5 bases). The V gene's germline CDR1 is SNHLY and CDR2 FYNNEI. CDR3 length equals 13 residues. V was pared by 4 bases and J by 3 bases, with 9 bases between. The chain's CDR3 is CASSVLAEETQYF. As DNA, the CDR3 is TGTGCCAGCAGTGTCCTAGCTGAAGAGACCCAGTACTTC.

This chain joins TRBV15 and TRBJ1-2; 7 bases match TRBD1. The J segment lost 4 bases and the V segment lost 7 bases, leaving 9 bases of the junction unmatched. This CDR3 has 14 residues. Germline loops: CDR1 LNHNV, CDR2 YYDKDF (reference sequence). CDR3 protein: CATTATRQGYGYTF. CDR3 in DNA: TGTGCCACCACCGCGACACGACAGGGCTATGGCTACACCTTC.

V and J are TRBV7-9 and TRBJ1-3, with TRBD1 as a possible D gene (5 bases). The CDR3 consists of 16 residues. V lost 5 bases and J lost 0, with 14 bases in between. Germline values: CDR1 SEHNR, CDR2 FQNEAQ (reference sequence). In nucleotides, the CDR3 is TGTGCCAGCAGCCCGCCCCCAGGGACCTCTGGAAACACCATATATTTT. This sequence encodes CASSPPPGTSGNTIYF. Supplemented by reference TRBV7-9 and TRBJ1-3, the full variable domain reads DTGVSQNPRHKITKRGQNVTFRCDPISEHNRLYWYRQTLGQGPEFLTYFQNEAQLEKSRLLSDRFSAERPKGSFSTLEIQRTEQGDSAMYLCASSPPPGTSGNTIYFGEGSWLTVV.

This clone came up a few times. This chain joins TRBV2 and TRBJ2-2; D remains unclear. The V gene's germline CDR1 is SNHLY and CDR2 FYNNEI. The CDR3 contains 11 residues. Between the trimmed V and J ends, which lost 6 bases and 9 bases, there was a span of 8 bases. CDR3: CASSANRELFF. In nucleotides, the CDR3 is TGTGCCAGCAGCGCCAACAGGGAGCTGTTTTTT.

Concerning this clone itself: At the DNA level, this CDR3 is encoded by other sequences in the same sample as well. The chain joins TRBV30 to TRBJ1-5; 7 nucleotides line up with TRBD1. Germline CDR1 and CDR2: GTSNPN and SVGIG (reference sequence). The CDR3 has 15 residues. The V segment lost 0 bases and the J segment 0 bases; nucleotides outside the gene matches: 2. The CDR3, as DNA: TGTGCCTGGAGTGTGGGACAGAATAGCAATCAGCCCCAGCATTTT. It codes for CAWSVGQNSNQPQHF.

The genes are TRBV7-3 and TRBJ2-3; 9 bases are a match to TRBD2. From germline, CDR1 is SGHTA and CDR2 FQGTGA. V was clipped by 4 bases and J by 4 bases; unmatched bases: 6. The CDR3 has 15 amino acids. The CDR3 protein is CASSWSGGLPDTQYF. The CDR3 DNA reads as TGTGCCAGCAGCTGGAGCGGGGGGCTGCCAGATACGCAGTATTTT.

This rearrangement joins TRBV28 to TRBJ1-1; TRBD1 might be the D (6 bases). V lost 0 bases to trimming and J lost 1 base, with 9 bases between them. This CDR3 spans 15 amino acids. Germline lookup yields CDR1 MDHEN and CDR2 SYDVKM. CDR3 loop: CASSLWSGANTEAFF. CDR3 in DNA: TGTGCCAGCAGTTTATGGTCAGGGGCGAACACTGAAGCTTTCTTT.

This chain links TRBV6-1 with TRBJ1-5, with 11 bases fitting TRBD1. The V and J ends lost 5 bases and 7 bases, in that order; junction bases with no gene match: 7. Germline V gene lookup returns CDR1 MNHNS and CDR2 SASEGT. This CDR3 has 15 amino acids. The CDR3 DNA is TGTGCCAGCAGTCCCCGGACAGGGGGCCTACAGCCCCAGCATTTT. It codes for CASSPRTGGLQPQHF.

This clone has just a few counts. V usage is TRBV11-2 and J usage is TRBJ2-2; D gene uncertain. The V gene lost 2 bases and the J gene lost 7 bases, with 5 bases spanning the gap. This CDR3 is built from 12 residues. Germline V gives CDR1 SGHAT, CDR2 FQNNGV. For the CDR3, the DNA is TGTGCCAGCAGCTTAATGGGCGGGGAGCTGTTTTTT. Translation: CASSLMGGELFF.

Only a few counts were recorded for this clone. The CDR3 reads CASGTGRYGYTF. CDR3 nucleotides: TGTGCCAGCGGAACGGGGCGGTATGGCTACACCTTC. The V and J genes are TRBV7-9 and TRBJ1-2, with a possible D match to TRBD1 (5 bases). V gave up 8 bases and J gave up 5 bases, with 12 bases separating them. This CDR3 region has 12 residues. Germline values: CDR1 SEHNR, CDR2 FQNEAQ (reference sequence).

This clone showed up just a few times. DNA for the CDR3: TGTGCCAGCAGAACCGGGGACAGGAGCTATGGCTACACCTTC. Translation gives CASRTGDRSYGYTF. The rearrangement links TRBV28 to TRBJ1-2; 8 positions agree with TRBD1. CDR1 is MDHEN and CDR2 is SYDVKM in the germline V gene. This CDR3 is built from 14 residues. V trimming: 6 bases; J trimming: 4 bases; junction bases outside the gene matches: 7.

In this sample, this clone turned up a few times. As DNA, the CDR3 is TGTGCCAGCAGTTACGAAGGACGGGACAGGTCCCAGTACTTC. It yields the protein CASSYEGRDRSQYF. J is TRBJ2-5 and V is TRBV6-5; 8 nucleotides agree with TRBD1. The CDR3 spans 14 residues. V lost 2 bases, J lost 9 bases, and 8 bases stayed unmatched. Germline V gene lookup returns CDR1 MNHEY and CDR2 SVGAGI.

The chain is built from TRBV10-2 and TRBJ1-1; D unclear. The CDR3 contains 12 residues. Germline-derived CDR1 and CDR2 are WSHSY and SAAADI. With 6 bases removed from V and 2 bases from J, the gap between germline ends came to 7 bases. In nucleotides, the CDR3 is TGCGCCAGCAGCGGCAGAAACACTGAAGCTTTCTTT. Translating gives CASSGRNTEAFF.

This clone was counted between two and nine times. This chain connects TRBV10-3 to TRBJ2-7; D is possibly TRBD1 or TRBD2 (5 bases each). The length of the CDR3 is 11 residues. Germline CDR1 and CDR2: ENHRY and SYGVKD. Trimming stripped 11 bases from V and 4 bases from J, with 12 bases between. The CDR3 DNA follows: TGTGCCTCCCGGGACGGTTACGAGCAGTACTTC. Its protein is CASRDGYEQYF.

The chain recombines TRBV6-1 with TRBJ2-5; no clear D. Germline CDR1 MNHNS, CDR2 SASEGT. The CDR3 length is 15 residues. Trimming took off 6 bases at V and 1 base at J, with 15 bases between the two ends. Here the CDR3 reads CASRRWVPGQETQYF. Written as DNA, the CDR3 is TGTGCCAGCAGGAGGTGGGTGCCAGGCCAAGAGACCCAGTACTTC.

The genes are TRBV5-4 and TRBJ2-2; 9 bases map to TRBD1. This CDR3 has 15 residues. CDR1 and CDR2 from the germline V gene are SGHNT and YYREEE (reference sequence). Losses at the gene ends were 4 bases for V and 5 bases for J; bases not matched to a gene: 6. The CDR3 is CASSHRGQRTGELFF. CDR3 nucleotides: TGTGCCAGCAGCCACAGGGGGCAACGAACCGGGGAGCTGTTTTTT.

This clone was observed a few times. This sequence joins TRBV13 and TRBJ1-1, with D hard to call. There are 14 residues in the CDR3. The germline CDR1 and CDR2 sequences are PRHDT and FYEKMQ (reference sequence). V was pared by 5 bases and J by 1 base, with 11 bases between. CDR3 bases: TGTGCCAGCAGCGCGAAGTCAGGGAACACTGAAGCTTTCTTT. Residues: CASSAKSGNTEAFF. Complete variable domain (other parts from reference TRBV13 and TRBJ1-1): AAGVIQSPRHLIKEKRETATLKCYPIPRHDTVYWYQQGPGQDPQFLISFYEKMQSDKGSIPDRFSAQQFSDYHSELNMSSLELGDSALYFCASSAKSGNTEAFFGQGTRLTVV.

The chain links TRBV10-3 to TRBJ1-4, with TRBD1 matching 9 bases. The CDR3 has 15 residues. Trimming removed 2 bases from V and 5 bases from J; junction bases left unmatched: 3. The germline V gene encodes CDR1 ENHRY and CDR2 SYGVKD. The chain's CDR3 is CAISEGDRENEKLFF. The CDR3 coding sequence is TGTGCCATCAGTGAGGGGGACAGGGAGAATGAAAAACTGTTTTTT.

This clone was seen more than once but under ten times. This sample includes further DNA sequences coding for the same CDR3. The chain has TRBV25-1 and TRBJ1-2; no reliable D call. CDR1 and CDR2 from the germline V gene are MGHDK and SYGVNS. The CDR3 is 12 residues long. V lost 3 bases, J lost 4 bases, and 6 bases lay in between. The CDR3 coding sequence is TGTGCCAGCAGTGAGAATCTCTATGGCTACACCTTC. This sequence encodes CASSENLYGYTF.

CDR3 loop: CASSYGGQGGTDTQYF. CDR3 DNA sequence: TGTGCCAGCAGTTACGGGGGACAGGGTGGCACAGATACGCAGTATTTT. The chain joins TRBV6-5 to TRBJ2-3; 9 positions match TRBD1. CDR3 length: 16 amino acids. CDR1 and CDR2 (germline): MNHEY, SVGAGI. V was pared by 2 bases and J by 1 base, with 4 bases of the junction left unmatched.

The CDR3 sequence: CAWMGGGSDTQYF. In DNA form, the CDR3 reads TGTGCCTGGATGGGGGGCGGTTCAGATACGCAGTATTTT. J is TRBJ2-3 and V is TRBV30; D tentatively reads TRBD1 or TRBD2 (6 bases each). Germline values: CDR1 GTSNPN, CDR2 SVGIG (reference sequence). CDR3 length: 13 amino acids. Trimming stripped 4 bases from V and 4 bases from J, with 12 bases between.

The genes are TRBV30 and TRBJ2-3; no firm D call. CDR3 size: 16 residues. V dropped 2 bases and J dropped 0 bases, with 15 bases sitting between them. The germline gives CDR1 GTSNPN, CDR2 SVGIG (reference sequence). The CDR3 sequence: CAWSPPVDLSTDTQYF. The CDR3 DNA reads TGTGCCTGGAGTCCCCCCGTGGACCTTAGCACAGATACGCAGTATTTT.

The V and J genes are TRBV6-5 and TRBJ1-2, with D possibly matching TRBD1 (5 bases). This CDR3 has 14 amino acids. The V gene's germline CDR1 is MNHEY and CDR2 SVGAGI. The V end was cut by 5 bases, the J end by 0 bases, with 10 bases between. The CDR3 DNA follows: TGTGCCAGCAGTCGCCAGGGTTCTAACTATGGCTACACCTTC. Protein sequence: CASSRQGSNYGYTF.